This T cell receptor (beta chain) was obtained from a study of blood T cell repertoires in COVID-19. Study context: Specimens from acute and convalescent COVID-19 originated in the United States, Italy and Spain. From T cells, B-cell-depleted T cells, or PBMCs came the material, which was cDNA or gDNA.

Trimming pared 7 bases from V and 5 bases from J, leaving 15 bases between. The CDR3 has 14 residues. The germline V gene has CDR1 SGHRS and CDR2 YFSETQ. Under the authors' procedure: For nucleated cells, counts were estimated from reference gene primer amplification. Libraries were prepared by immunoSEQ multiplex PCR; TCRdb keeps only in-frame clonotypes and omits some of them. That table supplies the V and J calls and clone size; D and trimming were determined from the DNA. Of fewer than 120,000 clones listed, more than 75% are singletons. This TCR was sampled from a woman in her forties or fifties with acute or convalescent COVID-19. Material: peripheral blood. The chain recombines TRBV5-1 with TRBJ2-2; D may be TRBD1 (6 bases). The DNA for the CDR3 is TGCGCCAGCGAGGAGACAGGACTGACCGGGGAGCTGTTTTTT. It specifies CASEETGLTGELFF.